Listed below are T cell receptor beta chains from one sample, sequenced in a study of T cell responses to AZD1222 COVID-19 vaccine. Sequencing was performed with immunoSEQ multiplex PCR; in TCRdb, only in-frame clones are kept and a portion is missing. The sample contains more than 110,000 clones, approximately 90% of which appear only once. The source was peripheral blood, collected on day 0 of AZD1222 vaccination. These receptor sequences come from an adult in good health. Each CDR3 is given with its conserved first and last residue. A D gene is named only where the DNA matches it firmly. Rows may omit the clone size; those that give it use once, few, many or a size class.

CDR3nt: TGCGCCAGCAGCCAAGATGGAGGATATAGCAATCAGCCCCAGCATTTT
CDR3aa: CASSQDGGYSNQPQHF
v_gene: TRBV4-1
abundance: -
j_gene: TRBJ1-5
d_gene: -

CDR3nt: TGTGCCAGCAGCGTAGACAGGTATACCTACGAGCAGTACTTC
CDR3aa: CASSVDRYTYEQYF
v_gene: TRBV9
abundance: -
j_gene: TRBJ2-7
d_gene: -

CDR3nt: TGTGCCAGCAGCTTACCGACAGTGGGAAAAGAGCAGTACTTC
CDR3aa: CASSLPTVGKEQYF
v_gene: TRBV7-6
abundance: once
j_gene: TRBJ2-7
d_gene: -

CDR3nt: TGCGCCAGCACCCGGGGACAGGGTGAAAAAGCTTTCTTT
CDR3aa: CASTRGQGEKAFF
v_gene: TRBV10-1
abundance: -
j_gene: TRBJ1-1
d_gene: TRBD1

CDR3nt: TGTGCCAGCAGCCATACGACTGAAGCTTTCTTT
CDR3aa: CASSHTTEAFF
v_gene: TRBV3-1/TRBV3-2
abundance: -
j_gene: TRBJ1-1
d_gene: -

CDR3nt: TGTGCCAGCAGCAGATTTCTGAACACTGAAGCTTTCTTT
CDR3aa: CASSRFLNTEAFF
v_gene: TRBV7-9
abundance: -
j_gene: TRBJ1-1
d_gene: -

CDR3nt: TGTGCCAGCAGCCAAGGGGGGCGTACCTACGAGCAGTACTTC
CDR3aa: CASSQGGRTYEQYF
v_gene: TRBV14
abundance: -
j_gene: TRBJ2-7
d_gene: -

CDR3nt: TGTGCCAGCAGTTACGGGGGGGCAGCCTATAATTCACCCCTCCACTTT
CDR3aa: CASSYGGAAYNSPLHF
v_gene: TRBV6-5
abundance: -
j_gene: TRBJ1-6
d_gene: -

CDR3nt: TGTGCCAGCAGCTCCGGGACAGGCACTGAAGCTTTCTTT
CDR3aa: CASSSGTGTEAFF
v_gene: TRBV7-6
abundance: -
j_gene: TRBJ1-1
d_gene: TRBD1

CDR3nt: TGTGCCAGCAGCGTAGCGGGGCTAGCGGATTACAATGAGCAGTTCTTC
CDR3aa: CASSVAGLADYNEQFF
v_gene: TRBV9
abundance: -
j_gene: TRBJ2-1
d_gene: TRBD2

CDR3nt: TGTGCCAGCAGCCCAATACTAGAGGACGCGCAGTATTTT
CDR3aa: CASSPILEDAQYF
v_gene: TRBV28
abundance: -
j_gene: TRBJ2-3
d_gene: -

CDR3nt: TGTGCCAGCAGTCCATCCCGGGTAAGGGACGAGCAGTACTTC
CDR3aa: CASSPSRVRDEQYF
v_gene: TRBV27
abundance: -
j_gene: TRBJ2-7
d_gene: -

CDR3nt: TGTGCCAGCAGCTTATACAGGGGGCTGAGCGACTATGGCTACACCTTC
CDR3aa: CASSLYRGLSDYGYTF
v_gene: TRBV7-2
abundance: -
j_gene: TRBJ1-2
d_gene: TRBD1

CDR3nt: TGTGCCAGCAGGGGATACACCCACAAAAACTACACCTTC
CDR3aa: CASRGYTHKNYTF
v_gene: TRBV28
abundance: once
j_gene: TRBJ1-2
d_gene: -

CDR3nt: TGTGCCTGGAGTGTACCAGGGCTCGGTAATGAAAAACTGTTTTTT
CDR3aa: CAWSVPGLGNEKLFF
v_gene: TRBV30
abundance: -
j_gene: TRBJ1-4
d_gene: -

CDR3nt: TGTGCCAGTATCCCCCAGCATTTT
CDR3aa: CASIPQHF
v_gene: TRBV19
abundance: few
j_gene: TRBJ1-5
d_gene: -

CDR3nt: TGTGCCAGCAGCCGGGATCACGGAAGTGAAAAACTGTTTTTT
CDR3aa: CASSRDHGSEKLFF
v_gene: TRBV9
abundance: once
j_gene: TRBJ1-4
d_gene: -

CDR3nt: TGTGCCAGCTCACCACGCAGGGAACATGGGGATCAGCCCCAGCATTTT
CDR3aa: CASSPRREHGDQPQHF
v_gene: TRBV18
abundance: -
j_gene: TRBJ1-5
d_gene: -

CDR3nt: TGTGCCAGCAGTCGGGACCACTATGGCTACACCTTC
CDR3aa: CASSRDHYGYTF
v_gene: TRBV5-4
abundance: -
j_gene: TRBJ1-2
d_gene: -

CDR3nt: TGCGCCAGCAGCTTATTAGCCGGGACCAACACTGAAGCTTTCTTT
CDR3aa: CASSLLAGTNTEAFF
v_gene: TRBV5-1
abundance: -
j_gene: TRBJ1-1
d_gene: -

CDR3nt: TGTGCCAGCCAAATGTCTGGGGCAGAGACCCAGTACTTC
CDR3aa: CASQMSGAETQYF
v_gene: TRBV12-3/TRBV12-4
abundance: -
j_gene: TRBJ2-5
d_gene: -

CDR3nt: TGCGCCAGCAGCCTGGCTGGTGAAAAACTGTTTTTT
CDR3aa: CASSLAGEKLFF
v_gene: TRBV5-1
abundance: -
j_gene: TRBJ1-4
d_gene: -

CDR3nt: TGTGCCAGCAGATTAGCGGGGCGGCGGACCGGGGAGCTGTTTTTT
CDR3aa: CASRLAGRRTGELFF
v_gene: TRBV3-1/TRBV3-2
abundance: -
j_gene: TRBJ2-2
d_gene: TRBD2

CDR3nt: TGTGCCAGTAGTATTATATGGCAGGGGGAACCTGAAGCTTTCTTT
CDR3aa: CASSIIWQGEPEAFF
v_gene: TRBV19
abundance: -
j_gene: TRBJ1-1
d_gene: TRBD1

CDR3nt: TGTGCCACCAGCCGACGACAGGGTAATACCGGGGAGCTGTTTTTT
CDR3aa: CATSRRQGNTGELFF
v_gene: TRBV15
abundance: -
j_gene: TRBJ2-2
d_gene: TRBD1

CDR3nt: TGTGCCAGTAGTGTCCCGGGTCAGGGGACCCAGTACTTC
CDR3aa: CASSVPGQGTQYF
v_gene: TRBV19
abundance: -
j_gene: TRBJ2-5
d_gene: -

CDR3nt: TGTGCCAGTACGAACAGGGGATATGAAAAACTGTTTTTT
CDR3aa: CASTNRGYEKLFF
v_gene: TRBV19
abundance: few
j_gene: TRBJ1-4
d_gene: TRBD1

CDR3nt: TGCGCCAGCAGTAACAGGGTTGAGAAGTATGGCTACACCTTC
CDR3aa: CASSNRVEKYGYTF
v_gene: TRBV10-2
abundance: -
j_gene: TRBJ1-2
d_gene: -

CDR3nt: TGTGCCAGCAGTTTAGTTGGGACAGGCGTTCCCTACGAGCAGTACTTC
CDR3aa: CASSLVGTGVPYEQYF
v_gene: TRBV27
abundance: -
j_gene: TRBJ2-7
d_gene: TRBD1

CDR3nt: TGTGCCAGCGGCCGAAGGGGGACCAGCACAGATACGCAGTATTTT
CDR3aa: CASGRRGTSTDTQYF
v_gene: TRBV3-1/TRBV3-2
abundance: -
j_gene: TRBJ2-3
d_gene: -

CDR3nt: TGTGCCAGCAGTGGAATAGCGGGGGGGCTCTCAGATACGCAGTATTTT
CDR3aa: CASSGIAGGLSDTQYF
v_gene: TRBV28
abundance: -
j_gene: TRBJ2-3
d_gene: TRBD2

CDR3nt: TGTGCCAGCAGTTTGCCTAGCAGGGGTCAGCCCCAGCATTTT
CDR3aa: CASSLPSRGQPQHF
v_gene: TRBV28
abundance: -
j_gene: TRBJ1-5
d_gene: -

CDR3nt: TGTGCCTGGAGCGAGGGAACAGTCACAGATACGCAGTATTTT
CDR3aa: CAWSEGTVTDTQYF
v_gene: TRBV30
abundance: once
j_gene: TRBJ2-3
d_gene: -

CDR3nt: TGTGCCAGCAGCTTAGAACAGAACACTGAAGCTTTCTTT
CDR3aa: CASSLEQNTEAFF
v_gene: TRBV7-6
abundance: -
j_gene: TRBJ1-1
d_gene: -

CDR3nt: TGTGCCAGCAGTGAAGAGTTGGTGGCAGGGGGGTCACCCCTCCACTTT
CDR3aa: CASSEELVAGGSPLHF
v_gene: TRBV2
abundance: -
j_gene: TRBJ1-6
d_gene: TRBD1

CDR3nt: TGTGCCAGTAGTAATCAGGGGAACACCGGGGAGCTGTTTTTT
CDR3aa: CASSNQGNTGELFF
v_gene: TRBV19
abundance: few
j_gene: TRBJ2-2
d_gene: -

CDR3nt: TGCGCCAGCAGTCCGACAGTAAATCAGCCCCAGCATTTT
CDR3aa: CASSPTVNQPQHF
v_gene: TRBV4-1
abundance: -
j_gene: TRBJ1-5
d_gene: -

CDR3nt: TGTGCCAGCAGCCCTGGGACAGGGGGCCTCCGGGCGTATGAGCAGTTCTTC
CDR3aa: CASSPGTGGLRAYEQFF
v_gene: TRBV4-2
abundance: -
j_gene: TRBJ2-1
d_gene: TRBD1

CDR3nt: TGTGCCAGCTCAGCTGGAGAGACAGATACGCAGTATTTT
CDR3aa: CASSAGETDTQYF
v_gene: TRBV18
abundance: -
j_gene: TRBJ2-3
d_gene: -

CDR3nt: TGCGCCAGCAGCTTAAGTGATACAATGTCGGCCGAGCAGTACTTC
CDR3aa: CASSLSDTMSAEQYF
v_gene: TRBV5-1
abundance: -
j_gene: TRBJ2-7
d_gene: -

CDR3nt: TGTGCCAGCAGCCTGAGCCTAGGGACAGGGGGCGCGGGCTACACCTTC
CDR3aa: CASSLSLGTGGAGYTF
v_gene: TRBV5-5
abundance: few
j_gene: TRBJ1-2
d_gene: TRBD1

CDR3nt: TGCGCCAGCAGCCAATTCCTCCTTAAAGCACGGTACGAGCAGTACTTC
CDR3aa: CASSQFLLKARYEQYF
v_gene: TRBV4-3
abundance: -
j_gene: TRBJ2-7
d_gene: -

CDR3nt: TGTGCCAGTAAGCCGGACAGGGACTTCTATGGCTACACCTTC
CDR3aa: CASKPDRDFYGYTF
v_gene: TRBV19
abundance: -
j_gene: TRBJ1-2
d_gene: TRBD1

CDR3nt: TGTGCCAGCAGTTACACCCGAGGGACTGAAGCTTTCTTT
CDR3aa: CASSYTRGTEAFF
v_gene: TRBV6-6
abundance: -
j_gene: TRBJ1-1
d_gene: -

CDR3nt: TGCAGCGTTACCGCGGACAGGGGGCTTGATGGCTACACCTTC
CDR3aa: CSVTADRGLDGYTF
v_gene: TRBV29-1
abundance: -
j_gene: TRBJ1-2
d_gene: TRBD1

CDR3nt: TGTGCCAGCAGTTACTACTCATACACAGATACGCAGTATTTT
CDR3aa: CASSYYSYTDTQYF
v_gene: TRBV6-5
abundance: -
j_gene: TRBJ2-3
d_gene: -

CDR3nt: TGTGCCAGCAGTTACTCCGGGGCCACCCAGTTCTTC
CDR3aa: CASSYSGATQFF
v_gene: TRBV6-2/TRBV6-3
abundance: -
j_gene: TRBJ2-1
d_gene: -

CDR3nt: TGTGCCAGTGGGGAGACCGAGAATTCACCCCTCCACTTT
CDR3aa: CASGETENSPLHF
v_gene: TRBV6-4
abundance: -
j_gene: TRBJ1-6
d_gene: -

CDR3nt: TGTGCGAGCACCTGGACAGCCTACTATGGCTACACCTTC
CDR3aa: CASTWTAYYGYTF
v_gene: TRBV19
abundance: -
j_gene: TRBJ1-2
d_gene: -

CDR3nt: TGTGCCAGCAGCTCGGGACAGGGTAGGTTGGACACTGAAGCTTTCTTT
CDR3aa: CASSSGQGRLDTEAFF
v_gene: TRBV11-2
abundance: -
j_gene: TRBJ1-1
d_gene: TRBD1